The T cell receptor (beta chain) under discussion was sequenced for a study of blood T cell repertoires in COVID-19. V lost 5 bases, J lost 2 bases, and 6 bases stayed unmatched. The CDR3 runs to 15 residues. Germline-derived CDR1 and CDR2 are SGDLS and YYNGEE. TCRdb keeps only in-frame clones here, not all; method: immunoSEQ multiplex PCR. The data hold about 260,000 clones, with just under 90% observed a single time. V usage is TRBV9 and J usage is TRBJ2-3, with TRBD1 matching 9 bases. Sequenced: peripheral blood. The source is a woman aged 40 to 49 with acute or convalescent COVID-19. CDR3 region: CASSRTGASTDTQYF. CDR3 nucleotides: TGTGCCAGCAGTCGGACAGGGGCCTCCACAGATACGCAGTATTTT.